These 26 T cell receptor beta chains came from one sample sequenced in a study of T cell clones after liver transplantation. Sequenced by immunoSEQ multiplex PCR; TCRdb stores in-frame clones only, minus some. In the table there are 99,000 or so clones, around 86% of which are singletons. The sequencing here drew on CD4+ T cells from blood, taken before liver transplant. The receptors here all came from a human donor who received a liver transplant.

The J gene is TRBJ2-7, the V gene TRBV21-1; no check of the table's D call, TRBD2, against the DNA was made. TRBV21-1 is labeled a pseudogene. CDR3 length equals 11 residues. CDR3 in DNA: TGTGCCAGCAGCCGTACCTACGAGCAGTACTTC. This sequence encodes CASSRTYEQYF.

The chain uses TRBV9 and TRBJ2-1; 7 bases are a match to TRBD2. The V segment lost 0 bases and the J segment 7 bases; nucleotides outside the gene matches: 10. The CDR3 has 16 amino acids. Germline loops: CDR1 SGDLS, CDR2 YYNGEE. The CDR3 is CASSVEVGGFRNEQFF. In DNA, the CDR3 is TGTGCCAGCAGCGTAGAAGTGGGAGGGTTTAGGAATGAGCAGTTCTTC.

This clone has more than one count but fewer than ten. The rearrangement joins TRBV7-2 to TRBJ2-5; 9 bases align to TRBD2. Germline values: CDR1 SGHTA, CDR2 FQGNSA. With 4 bases clipped from V and 2 bases from J, the junction kept 8 bases outside the gene matches. The CDR3 consists of 16 residues. DNA for the CDR3: TGTGCCAGCAGCTCCCAGCGGGGGGACAGTCAAGAGACCCAGTACTTC. Translated, it gives CASSSQRGDSQETQYF.

This clone was counted once. In DNA, the CDR3 is TGTGCCAGCAGCGTAGTTCGGGATGATACGCAGTATTTT. It specifies CASSVVRDDTQYF. This chain uses TRBV9 with TRBJ2-3, with D possibly being TRBD2 (5 bases). The CDR3 totals 13 residues. Germline V gene sequence: CDR1 SGDLS, CDR2 YYNGEE. Trimming stripped 0 bases from V and 6 bases from J, with 8 bases between.

This chain joins TRBV4-3 and TRBJ2-3, with TRBD2 matching 12 bases. There are 19 residues in the CDR3. Trimming removed 0 bases from V and 6 bases from J; junction bases left unmatched: 13. Germline CDR1 is LGHNA and CDR2 is YSLEER. This CDR3 is CASSQEASGGGDFIDTQYF. For the CDR3, the DNA is TGCGCCAGCAGCCAAGAGGCTAGCGGGGGGGGTGACTTCATCGATACGCAGTATTTT.

The chain employs TRBV5-1 and TRBJ2-5; D uncertain. This CDR3 is built from 14 residues. Germline V gives CDR1 SGHRS, CDR2 YFSETQ. V was clipped by 1 base and J by 1 base, with 8 bases between them. The DNA for the CDR3 is TGCGCCAGCAGCTTGTCTCTGTCCCAAGAGACCCAGTACTTC. It translates to CASSLSLSQETQYF.

This clone was observed many times. The chain has TRBV6-1 and TRBJ2-2, with no clear D. V was pared by 5 bases and J by 4 bases, with 11 bases between. The CDR3 is made up of 14 amino acids. Germline CDR1 is MNHNS and CDR2 is SASEGT. The CDR3 protein is CASSPNPGTGELFF. The CDR3 DNA reads as TGTGCCAGCAGTCCCAATCCCGGCACCGGGGAGCTGTTTTTT.

The V gene is TRBV11-3, the J gene TRBJ2-2; possibly TRBD2 for D (6 bases). The germline gives CDR1 SGHNT, CDR2 YENEEA. V was trimmed by 3 bases and J by 6 bases, leaving 17 bases between them. This CDR3 contains 16 residues. In nucleotides, the CDR3 is TGTGCCAGCAGCTTGATGGGGGGTTCGGTAGCCGGGGAGCTGTTTTTT. Protein: CASSLMGGSVAGELFF.

The chain carries TRBV2 and TRBJ2-7; D ambiguous. The V gene lost 4 bases and the J gene lost 2 bases, with 12 bases spanning the gap. Germline V gene lookup returns CDR1 SNHLY and CDR2 FYNNEI. This CDR3 has 14 amino acids. The CDR3 coding sequence is TGTGCCAGCAGTGCTGGGCGAGGAACCTACGAGCAGTACTTC. Protein sequence: CASSAGRGTYEQYF.

V usage is TRBV4-2 and J usage is TRBJ2-3; D possibly corresponds to TRBD1 (6 bases). Germline V gene lookup returns CDR1 LGHNA and CDR2 YNFKEQ. The CDR3 spans 16 residues. V was clipped by 1 base and J by 5 bases, with 16 bases between them. The CDR3 here is CASSQVGRGLGDTQYF. The CDR3 nucleotides read TGTGCCAGCAGCCAAGTGGGCAGGGGATTAGGAGATACGCAGTATTTT.

V gene TRBV13 combines with J gene TRBJ1-1; possibly TRBD1 for D (6 bases). V was pared by 5 bases and J by 6 bases, with 10 bases between. Per the germline V gene, CDR1 is PRHDT and CDR2 is FYEKMQ (reference sequence). The length of the CDR3 is 12 residues. The CDR3 DNA reads as TGTGCCAGCAGCATCTACAGGGCTGAAGCTTTCTTT. Translating it yields CASSIYRAEAFF.

This clone has at least ten counts. The J gene is TRBJ1-2, the V gene TRBV2; D is unclear. The CDR3 spans 14 residues. Germline V CDR1 and CDR2: SNHLY, FYNNEI. Trimming left V 9 bases short and J 8 bases short, with 22 bases between. DNA of the CDR3: TGTGCCAGTACATTCTCGGTTGCTCCTATGGGCTACACCTTC. It yields the protein CASTFSVAPMGYTF.

V gene TRBV28 combines with J gene TRBJ2-7; D unresolved. Trimming took 7 bases from V and 4 from J, leaving 14 bases between them. Germline V lookup: CDR1 MDHEN, CDR2 SYDVKM. The CDR3 spans 13 residues. The CDR3 DNA sequence: TGTGCCAGCACCCCCGGCAGGTCTTACGAGCAGTACTTC. Its protein product is CASTPGRSYEQYF.

A few counts support this clone. The V and J genes are TRBV7-9 and TRBJ2-5; 7 bases map to TRBD2. Germline V gene data show CDR1 as SEHNR and CDR2 as FQNEAQ (reference sequence). Trimming at V came to 1 base and at J to 5 bases, leaving 7 bases not matched to a gene. This CDR3 spans 15 amino acids. The CDR3 DNA is TGTGCCAGCAGCTTAGAAGGGAGGGTAGAGGAGACCCAGTACTTC. It is translated as CASSLEGRVEETQYF.

The J gene is TRBJ1-5, the V gene TRBV12-5, with D possibly TRBD1 on 6 matching bases. The CDR3 is made up of 15 amino acids. V gave up 6 bases and J gave up 0 bases, with 12 bases separating them. Looked up from germline, CDR1 is LGHNT and CDR2 is FRNRAP. CDR3 region: CASGRWTDSNQPQHF. The CDR3, as DNA: TGTGCTAGTGGCCGTTGGACAGATAGCAATCAGCCCCAGCATTTT.

The chain has TRBV30 and TRBJ1-3; no definite D call. The V gene lost 0 bases and the J gene lost 6 bases, with 3 bases spanning the gap. Germline assignment: CDR1 GTSNPN and CDR2 SVGIG (reference sequence). The CDR3 is 11 residues long. Here the CDR3 DNA reads TGTGCCTGGAGTGTAAAAAACACCATATATTTT. Translating gives CAWSVKNTIYF. Looking up the rest from reference TRBV30 and TRBJ1-3 gives the full variable domain: SQTIHQWPATLVQPVGSPLSLECTVEGTSNPNLYWYRQAAGRGLQLLFYSVGIGQISSEVPQNLSASRPQDRQFILSSKKLLLSDSGFYLCAWSVKNTIYFGEGSWLTVV.

The V call is TRBV2, the J call TRBJ1-2; a weak D match, TRBD1 (5 bases). The V gene's germline CDR1 is SNHLY and CDR2 FYNNEI. The V end lost 6 bases, the J end lost 8 bases, and 13 bases lay between the germline ends. There are 12 residues in the CDR3. In DNA form, the CDR3 reads TGTGCCAGCAGCGTACAGGTTTGGGGCTACACCTTC. This sequence encodes CASSVQVWGYTF.

The V and J genes are TRBV18 and TRBJ1-1; D gene unclear. The CDR3 has 14 amino acids. Germline CDR1 and CDR2: KGHSH and LQKENI. V dropped 4 bases and J dropped 0 bases, with 9 bases sitting between them. The CDR3 sequence: CASSLQSMNTEAFF. The CDR3 DNA is TGTGCCAGCTCACTACAAAGCATGAACACTGAAGCTTTCTTT.

The CDR3 DNA reads as TGTGCCAGCAGCCAAGAAAGAGGCCTAGCGGGGGGAGAGCAGTTCTTC. Protein product: CASSQERGLAGGEQFF. The chain is built from TRBV4-2 and TRBJ2-1; 11 bases fit TRBD2. CDR3 size: 16 residues. Trimming at V came to 0 bases and at J to 10 bases, leaving 8 bases not matched to a gene. Germline V CDR1 and CDR2: LGHNA, YNFKEQ.

This sequence joins TRBV5-1 and TRBJ1-1; D is undetermined. CDR3 length: 14 amino acids. The germline V gene encodes CDR1 SGHRS and CDR2 YFSETQ. V lost 0 bases to trimming and J lost 0 bases, with 6 bases between them. CDR3 nucleotides: TGCGCCAGCAGCTTGGATCAGGTGAACACTGAAGCTTTCTTT. Translated, it gives CASSLDQVNTEAFF.

V usage is TRBV10-3 and J usage is TRBJ2-3; 13 positions agree with TRBD2. The length of the CDR3 is 18 residues. The junction had 8 bases not matched to a gene; V was cut back by 2 bases and J by 3 bases. The V gene's germline CDR1 is ENHRY and CDR2 SYGVKD. CDR3 nucleotides: TGTGCCATCAGTGAGAATCACGGACTAGCGGGAGAGACAGATACGCAGTATTTT. Protein product: CAISENHGLAGETDTQYF.

The V gene is TRBV19, the J gene TRBJ2-1; TRBD2 matches at 8 bases. CDR3 size: 13 residues. The V gene end was trimmed by 7 bases and the J gene end by 4 bases; junction bases not matched to a gene: 3. The germline V gene encodes CDR1 LNHDA and CDR2 SQIVND (reference sequence). CDR3 DNA: TGTGCCAGTAAAGGCGGGAGGTACAATGAGCAGTTCTTC. Translating it yields CASKGGRYNEQFF.

This clone was observed a handful of times. The rearrangement uses TRBV7-6 and TRBJ1-6, with D unresolved. The CDR3 covers 16 residues. Trimming left V 0 bases short and J 9 bases short, with 15 bases between. Germline V gives CDR1 SGHVS, CDR2 FNYEAQ. The CDR3 spells CASSLATLSVGSPLHF. For the CDR3, the DNA is TGTGCCAGCAGCTTAGCAACCCTAAGCGTAGGTTCACCCCTCCACTTT.

The chain recombines TRBV4-3 with TRBJ1-2; D is perhaps TRBD1 (5 bases). From germline, CDR1 is LGHNA and CDR2 YSLEER. V was clipped by 0 bases and J by 6 bases, with 14 bases between them. The CDR3 runs to 15 residues. In DNA, the CDR3 is TGCGCCAGCAGCCAAGATGAGGGGTTTAGGAATGGCTACACCTTC. Amino acids: CASSQDEGFRNGYTF.

V and J are TRBV5-4 and TRBJ1-5; perhaps TRBD1 as D (6 bases). Trimming cost V 4 bases and J 5 bases, with 10 bases left between them. Germline V gene data show CDR1 as SGHNT and CDR2 as YYREEE (reference sequence). The CDR3 is 13 residues long. CDR3 sequence: CASSPDRYQPQHF. CDR3 DNA sequence: TGTGCCAGCAGCCCGGACAGATATCAGCCCCAGCATTTT.

The chain has TRBV5-1 and TRBJ2-1; D gene ambiguous. Trimming took off 4 bases at V and 7 bases at J, with 9 bases between the two ends. CDR1 and CDR2 (germline): SGHRS, YFSETQ. This CDR3 contains 12 residues. CDR3 nucleotides: TGCGCCAGCAGCCCCAATCGAAATGAGCAGTTCTTC. Its translation: CASSPNRNEQFF. Full variable domain (rest looked up from reference TRBV5-1 and TRBJ2-1): KAGVTQTPRYLIKTRGQQVTLSCSPISGHRSVSWYQQTPGQGLQFLFEYFSETQRNKGNFPGRFSGRQFSNSRSEMNVSTLELGDSALYLCASSPNRNEQFFGPGTRLTVL.